The 20 T cell receptor beta chains reported below all come from one sample, sequenced in a study of CD8 T cells in Susac syndrome. An input of roughly 0.5 to 1 ug of RNA was subjected to reverse transcription using random hexamers. TCRdb itself ran the immunoSEQ multiplex PCR reads through MiXCR, one entry per CDR3 protein. Of around 140,000 distinct CDR3 sequences in the sample, more than 85% are singletons; the top ten hold 0.14%. The sample consisted of CD4+ T cells from PBMCs. These receptors came from a human donor with Susac syndrome.

The rearrangement uses TRBV12-5 and TRBJ1-1; D possibly corresponds to TRBD1 (6 bases). The germline gives CDR1 LGHNT, CDR2 FRNRAP. The V end was cut by 3 bases, the J end by 0 bases, with 8 bases between. This CDR3 has 14 residues. CDR3 loop: CASGLRGLNTEAFF. The CDR3, as DNA: TGTGCTAGTGGTTTAAGGGGGTTGAACACTGAAGCTTTCTTT.

The chain's CDR3 is CASSSGGTGGLGQETQYF. The DNA for the CDR3 is TGTGCCAGCAGCTCGGGAGGGACAGGGGGACTGGGGCAAGAGACCCAGTACTTC. V and J are TRBV11-2 and TRBJ2-5; 11 nucleotides match TRBD1. CDR3 length: 18 residues. Germline lookup yields CDR1 SGHAT and CDR2 FQNNGV. V lost 4 bases, J lost 2 bases, and 12 bases stayed unmatched. The variable domain in full, with the rest retrieved from reference TRBV11-2 and TRBJ2-5, is EAGVAQSPRYKIIEKRQSVAFWCNPISGHATLYWYQQILGQGPKLLIQFQNNGVVDDSQLPKDRFSAERLKGVDSTLKIQPAKLEDSAVYLCASSSGGTGGLGQETQYFGPGTRLLVL.

V gene TRBV30 combines with J gene TRBJ1-2; 8 bases align to TRBD1. J gave up 6 bases and V 7 bases, and 7 bases lay outside the gene matches. The CDR3 is 12 amino acids. CDR1 and CDR2 (germline): GTSNPN, SVGIG (reference sequence). CDR3 in amino acids: CASTGDRDGYTF. As DNA, the CDR3 is TGTGCCTCGACAGGGGACCGAGATGGCTACACCTTC.

This clonotype was observed a single time. At one end the junction does not follow the germline gene, possibly because of a read error. The V call is TRBV7-9, the J call TRBJ1-2; D unclear. This CDR3 has 13 residues. CDR1 SEHNR and CDR2 FQNEAQ come from the germline V gene (reference sequence). CDR3 protein: CSSRRSADYGYTF. The CDR3 region has the DNA TGTTCCAGCAGACGGTCGGCGGACTATGGCTACACCTTC.

A single count supports this clonotype. The chain combines TRBV5-1 with TRBJ2-5, with 8 bases lining up with TRBD2. The CDR3 spans 14 residues. Germline V gene lookup returns CDR1 SGHRS and CDR2 YFSETQ. The V gene end was trimmed by 4 bases and the J gene end by 1 base; junction bases not matched to a gene: 3. CDR3 in DNA: TGCGCCAGCAGCCCGGGGGGGGTCCAAGAGACCCAGTACTTC. It codes for CASSPGGVQETQYF. Combining the CDR3 with reference TRBV5-1 and TRBJ2-5 gives the whole variable domain KAGVTQTPRYLIKTRGQQVTLSCSPISGHRSVSWYQQTPGQGLQFLFEYFSETQRNKGNFPGRFSGRQFSNSRSEMNVSTLELGDSALYLCASSPGGVQETQYFGPGTRLLVL.

The J gene is TRBJ2-7, the V gene TRBV29-1; no clear D. In germline, CDR1 is SQVTM, CDR2 ANQGSEA. The CDR3 totals 13 residues. V shed 3 bases and J shed 6 bases, with 15 bases lying between them. The CDR3 DNA follows: TGCAGCGTTGAGGGTAGCCCGTCGCCCGAGCAGTACTTC. Protein product: CSVEGSPSPEQYF.

The chain carries TRBV10-3 and TRBJ2-5, with 7 bases aligning to TRBD2. There are 14 residues in the CDR3. Trimming at V came to 3 bases and at J to 5 bases, leaving 6 bases not matched to a gene. Germline V CDR1 and CDR2: ENHRY, SYGVKD. CDR3 amino acids: CAISEEGGWETQYF. CDR3 DNA: TGTGCCATCAGTGAAGAGGGAGGGTGGGAGACCCAGTACTTC.

The chain has TRBV15 and TRBJ2-2; 10 positions agree with TRBD1. Germline CDR1 reads LNHNV; CDR2 reads YYDKDF (reference sequence). The CDR3 sequence is 13 residues long. After removal of 9 bases from V and 7 bases from J, the junction contained 5 bases not matched to a gene. The CDR3 loop is CATGQGTIGELFF. CDR3 DNA: TGTGCCACGGGACAGGGGACCATCGGGGAGCTGTTTTTT.

J is TRBJ2-6 and V is TRBV5-1; D gene ambiguous. The V gene lost 4 bases and the J gene lost 2 bases, with 16 bases spanning the gap. The CDR3 has 17 residues. Germline-derived CDR1 and CDR2 are SGHRS and YFSETQ. CDR3 coding DNA: TGCGCCAGCAGCCCCGGGCCCGCGAGTACTGGGGCCAACGTCCTGACTTTC. Amino acids: CASSPGPASTGANVLTF. The full variable domain, its missing parts supplied by reference TRBV5-1 and TRBJ2-6, is KAGVTQTPRYLIKTRGQQVTLSCSPISGHRSVSWYQQTPGQGLQFLFEYFSETQRNKGNFPGRFSGRQFSNSRSEMNVSTLELGDSALYLCASSPGPASTGANVLTFGAGSRLTVL.

This chain connects TRBV20-1 to TRBJ1-1; D ambiguous. V lost 5 bases and J 4 bases, leaving 14 bases between the germline ends. In germline, CDR1 is DFQATT, CDR2 SNEGSKA (reference sequence). The CDR3 is 13 amino acids. The CDR3 coding sequence is TGCAGTGCTCAGAGGAGGGAGGGCACTGAAGCTTTCTTT. This translates into CSAQRREGTEAFF.

The rearrangement joins TRBV9 to TRBJ2-2, with TRBD2 identical over 7 bases. V lost 0 bases, J lost 6 bases, and 2 bases stayed unmatched. CDR3 size: 14 residues. Germline V CDR1 and CDR2: SGDLS, YYNGEE. The DNA for the CDR3 is TGTGCCAGCAGCGTAGATGGACTAGCCGGGGAGCTGTTTTTT. This sequence encodes CASSVDGLAGELFF. The whole variable domain, remainder taken from reference TRBV9 and TRBJ2-2, is DSGVTQTPKHLITATGQRVTLRCSPRSGDLSVYWYQQSLDQGLQFLIQYYNGEERAKGNILERFSAQQFPDLHSELNLSSLELGDSALYFCASSVDGLAGELFFGEGSRLTVL.

The gene calls are TRBV30 and TRBJ2-7, with D hard to call. The germline V and J ends were trimmed by 2 bases and 6 bases, with 8 bases remaining between them. Germline V CDR1 and CDR2: GTSNPN, SVGIG (reference sequence). The CDR3 is 11 residues long. CDR3 sequence: CAWSWRSEQYF. DNA for the CDR3: TGTGCCTGGAGTTGGCGGAGCGAGCAGTACTTC.

V usage is TRBV5-1 and J usage is TRBJ1-6, with D unresolved. Germline V gives CDR1 SGHRS, CDR2 YFSETQ. The V gene lost 4 bases and the J gene lost 3 bases, with 14 bases spanning the gap. The CDR3 extends over 16 amino acids. The CDR3 loop reads CASSMDGAGYNSPLHF. The CDR3 DNA sequence: TGCGCCAGCAGCATGGACGGAGCCGGCTATAATTCACCCCTCCACTTT.

CDR3 region: CAWSDRFEQYF. CDR3 DNA sequence: TGTGCCTGGAGTGACAGGTTCGAGCAGTACTTC. The chain is built from TRBV30 and TRBJ2-7; D perhaps matches TRBD1 (5 bases). Trimming shortened V by 1 base and J by 6 bases, and 7 bases separated the two germline ends. This CDR3 comprises 11 residues. Germline lookup yields CDR1 GTSNPN and CDR2 SVGIG (reference sequence).

The J gene is TRBJ2-7, the V gene TRBV3-1; D is unresolved. The CDR3 consists of 13 residues. V was trimmed by 1 base and J by 4 bases, leaving 8 bases between them. Germline CDR1 is LGHDT and CDR2 is YNNKEL (reference sequence). Written as DNA, the CDR3 is TGTGCCAGCAGCCAAGTGCGGTCTTACGAGCAGTACTTC. It translates to CASSQVRSYEQYF.

V and J are TRBV18 and TRBJ2-7, with D uncertain. CDR3 size: 15 residues. Germline lookup yields CDR1 KGHSH and CDR2 LQKENI. V dropped 3 bases and J dropped 0 bases, with 12 bases sitting between them. This CDR3 is CASSPNSQNSYEQYF. CDR3 DNA: TGTGCCAGCTCACCCAATTCTCAGAACTCCTACGAGCAGTACTTC. The variable domain in full, with the rest retrieved from reference TRBV18 and TRBJ2-7, is NAGVMQNPRHLVRRRGQEARLRCSPMKGHSHVYWYRQLPEEGLKFMVYLQKENIIDESGMPKERFSAEFPKEGPSILRIQQVVRGDSAAYFCASSPNSQNSYEQYFGPGTRLTVT.

CDR3 in amino acids: CASSSLGQGYGYTF. CDR3 nucleotide sequence: TGTGCCAGCAGCTCCCTCGGACAGGGCTATGGCTACACCTTC. V is TRBV7-9 and J is TRBJ1-2; 8 nucleotides match TRBD1. V gave up 4 bases and J gave up 4 bases; unmatched junction bases: 5. Looked up from germline, CDR1 is SEHNR and CDR2 is FQNEAQ (reference sequence). The CDR3 has 14 amino acids.

The chain uses TRBV18 and TRBJ1-1; no clear D. Germline CDR1 is KGHSH and CDR2 is LQKENI. There are 15 residues in the CDR3. Trimming left V 0 bases short and J 1 base short, with 9 bases between. CDR3 nucleotides: TGTGCCAGCTCACCACCGGCGGGAAGGAACACTGAAGCTTTCTTT. It codes for CASSPPAGRNTEAFF.

This sequence joins TRBV28 and TRBJ2-7; 11 nucleotides match TRBD1. The V segment lost 8 bases and the J segment 11 bases; nucleotides outside the gene matches: 11. Germline V gene lookup returns CDR1 MDHEN and CDR2 SYDVKM. This CDR3 region has 13 residues. This CDR3 is CASQDRGLQKEYF. The CDR3 DNA follows: TGTGCCAGCCAGGACAGGGGGCTCCAAAAGGAGTACTTC.

The chain links TRBV15 to TRBJ2-3; D is tentatively TRBD1 or TRBD2 (5 bases each). The germline V gene has CDR1 LNHNV and CDR2 YYDKDF (reference sequence). Trimming removed 1 base from V and 1 base from J, with 6 bases in between. This CDR3 has 14 amino acids. CDR3 sequence (DNA): TGTGCCACCAGCAGAGCGGGGCGCACAGATACGCAGTATTTT. This encodes CATSRAGRTDTQYF.